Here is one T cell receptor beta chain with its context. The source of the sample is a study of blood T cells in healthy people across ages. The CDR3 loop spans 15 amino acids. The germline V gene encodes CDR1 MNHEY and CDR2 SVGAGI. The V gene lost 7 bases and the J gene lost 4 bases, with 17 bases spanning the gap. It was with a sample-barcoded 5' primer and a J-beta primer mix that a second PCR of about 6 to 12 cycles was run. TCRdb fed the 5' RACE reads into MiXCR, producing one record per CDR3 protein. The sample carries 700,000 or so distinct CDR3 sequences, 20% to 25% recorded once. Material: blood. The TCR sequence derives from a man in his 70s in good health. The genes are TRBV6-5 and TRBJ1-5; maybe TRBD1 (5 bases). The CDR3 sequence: CASNPGRSGNQPQHF. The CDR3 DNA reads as TGTGCCAGCAACCCGGGACGGTCGGGGAATCAGCCCCAGCATTTT.